Below, 2 T cell receptor beta chains from the same sample are listed, as sequenced in a study of T cell repertoires in cytomegalovirus infection. TCRdb re-analysed the reads in MiXCR, keeping a single row per CDR3 protein. Among 400,000 to 550,000 distinct CDR3 sequences listed, 11% were seen once. Sequencing input: PBMCs. The receptors come from a human donor in good health (CMV status not recorded). Some clones in this sample may be carry-over from other donors' samples.

The chain is built from TRBV2 and TRBJ2-1; TRBD2 agrees at 10 bases. Germline lookup yields CDR1 SNHLY and CDR2 FYNNEI. This CDR3 has 15 residues. V was clipped by 5 bases and J by 9 bases; unmatched bases: 10. This CDR3 is CASSLESSGRGEQFF. DNA of the CDR3: TGTGCCAGCAGTCTAGAGTCTAGCGGGAGAGGTGAGCAGTTCTTC.

In DNA form, the CDR3 reads TGTGCCAGCAGCGTAGCGGGTTCGGGCGAAAAACTGTTTTTT. It yields the protein CASSVAGSGEKLFF. The chain carries TRBV9 and TRBJ1-4; D remains ambiguous. V gave up 0 bases and J gave up 8 bases, with 11 bases separating them. The CDR3 consists of 14 residues. CDR1 SGDLS and CDR2 YYNGEE come from the germline V gene.